This T cell receptor beta chain was documented in a study of cytomegalovirus exposure and HLA in healthy donors. Looking at the study overall: Genotyping of more than 300 donors showed that around 85% belonged to the Caucasian-associated ancestry cluster.

V was pared by 5 bases and J by 3 bases, with 11 bases between. CDR3 length: 13 residues. Looked up from germline, CDR1 is SGHTS and CDR2 is YDEGEE. Notes on the study in general: The listing of 150 or so TCR beta chains classed them as cytomegalovirus-associated. Specificity for CMV antigens was confirmed in vitro for three of the CMV-associated chains.

PCR amplification relied on 60 Vbeta primers (plus 13 Jbeta primers). Study processing details: Roughly 10 million shared chains were among around 80 million unique TCR beta chains counted in a later analysis. Profiled with immunoSEQ multiplex PCR; TCRdb holds only in-frame clones, not every one. V and J calls plus clone size are reproduced from that table; the DNA served to infer D and trimming. This listing includes about 170,000 clones. Worth noting for this clone: The antigen is undetermined.

This sequence was found in a woman aged 55-70 years in good health and CMV-seronegative. What was sequenced was PBMCs. The chain joins TRBV5-8 to TRBJ1-1; weak D call: TRBD1 (6 bases). The CDR3 DNA is TGTGCCAGCAGAAGAAAGGGGGACACTGAAGCTTTCTTT. Translated: CASRRKGDTEAFF.